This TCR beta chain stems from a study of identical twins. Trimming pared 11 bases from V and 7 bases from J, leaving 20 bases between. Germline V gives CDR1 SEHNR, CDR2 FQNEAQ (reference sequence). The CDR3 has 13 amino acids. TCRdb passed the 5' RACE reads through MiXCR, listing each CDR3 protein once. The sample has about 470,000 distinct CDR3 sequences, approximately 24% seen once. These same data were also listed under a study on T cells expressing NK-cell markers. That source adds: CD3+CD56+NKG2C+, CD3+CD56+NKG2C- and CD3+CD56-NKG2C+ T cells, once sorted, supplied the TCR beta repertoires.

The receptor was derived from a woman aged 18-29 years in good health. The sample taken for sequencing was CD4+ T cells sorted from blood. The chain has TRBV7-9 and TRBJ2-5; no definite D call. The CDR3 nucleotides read TGTGCCGGCCAAACGTTGGCAGAAGGGACCCAGTACTTC. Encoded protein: CAGQTLAEGTQYF.